The following is a T cell receptor beta chain sequence with its context. The libraries were made with immunoSEQ v3. Only in-frame clones appear in the TCRdb table, and some are missing; sequencing was by immunoSEQ multiplex PCR. The data contain about 21,000 clones, about three quarters of them seen just once; the ten biggest clones take up roughly 2%. This entry belongs to a study of TIL therapy for anti-PD-1-resistant metastatic lung cancer. Losses at the gene ends were 1 base for V and 8 bases for J; bases not matched to a gene: 13. Germline V lookup: CDR1 SGHVS, CDR2 FQNEAQ. The CDR3 totals 17 residues. Documented time point: pre-treatment sample, taken before nivolumab and TIL therapy.

Material: blood, obtained at baseline. This clonotype originated in a person aged 25 to 80 with non-small cell lung cancer. The chain uses TRBV7-8 and TRBJ2-1; 8 bases are shared with TRBD2. The DNA for the CDR3 is TGTGCCAGCAGCTTAGGGTCGCGGCCTAGCGGGTACCATGAGCAGTTCTTC. This translates into CASSLGSRPSGYHEQFF.